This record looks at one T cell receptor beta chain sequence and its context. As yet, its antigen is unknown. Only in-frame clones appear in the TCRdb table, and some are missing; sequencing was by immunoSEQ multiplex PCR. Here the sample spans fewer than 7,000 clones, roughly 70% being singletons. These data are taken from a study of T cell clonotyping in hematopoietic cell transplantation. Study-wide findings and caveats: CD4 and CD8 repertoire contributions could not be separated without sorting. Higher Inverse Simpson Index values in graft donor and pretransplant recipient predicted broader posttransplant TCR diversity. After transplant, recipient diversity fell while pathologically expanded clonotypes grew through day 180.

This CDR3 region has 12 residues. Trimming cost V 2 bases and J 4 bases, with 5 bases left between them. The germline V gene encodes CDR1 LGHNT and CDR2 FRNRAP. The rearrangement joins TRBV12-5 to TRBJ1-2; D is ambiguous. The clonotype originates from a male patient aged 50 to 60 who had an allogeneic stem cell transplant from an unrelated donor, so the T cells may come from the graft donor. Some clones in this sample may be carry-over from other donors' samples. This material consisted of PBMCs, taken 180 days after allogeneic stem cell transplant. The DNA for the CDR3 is TGTGCTAGTGGTTTGAACCTCTATGGCTACACCTTC. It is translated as CASGLNLYGYTF.